This TCR beta chain stems from a study of blood T cell repertoires in COVID-19 (dated by TCRdb to 2018 to 2021). In the study overall: Samples from collaborators originated in the United States, Italy and Spain and spanned both the acute and convalescent phases of COVID-19. The prospective study material was composed of cDNA or gDNA derived from T cells, B-cell-depleted T cells, or PBMCs. Subjects who had been exposed to COVID-19, were actively infected with it, or had recovered from it provided the deeply sampled blood TCRbeta repertoires that made up the dataset. The repertoires were released in a freely available public database intended as a resource for research on the immune response to SARS-CoV-2. Samples were obtained from the ongoing ImmuneRACE study (first 160 participants) and from 1,254 subjects provided by 6 global collaborators. The sample metadata nearly always contained a de-identified subject ID, COVID-19 status, age in years and sex. Where available, HLA class I and class II types were taken from metadata supplied by the sample provider and were not determined by assay-based typing. The paper's findings and limits, for the study overall: Clinical and demographic metadata were provided uncurated, with the amount varying by source and participant.

TCRbeta CDR3 regions were amplified from genomic DNA using the immunoSEQ Assay, a bias-controlled multiplex PCR. Concerning the study's data processing: Nucleated cell counts per sample were estimated from amplification of reference gene primers within the assay. To quantify the absolute abundance of each unique TCRbeta CDR3 rearrangement, sequence reads were collapsed and filtered. Productive Simpson clonality was computed per sample as the square root of Simpson's diversity index over productive rearrangements. Here the immuneACCESS table is served through TCRdb, limited to in-frame sequences with V and J called. Missing clones are a known gap in these copies; in checked studies unresolved V genes cover under half, and the rest lacks a known reason. That table furnishes V, J and clone size, whereas the DNA furnished D and trimming. This sample lists around 180,000 clones; roughly 76% were detected once. The ten top clones hold approximately 12% of the sample.

One collaborating source in Seattle enrolled patients during active infection and followed them longitudinally through the course of disease. Each collaborating institution followed its own protocols to collect whole blood in K2EDTA tubes. For TCRbeta analysis, collaborators shipped samples in one of three forms: frozen whole blood, isolated PBMCs, or DNA extracted from either of those sample types. This clone was seen a single time. This clone's antigen is unknown. No qualities accompany the bases; no much larger clone lies one base away. The receptor was isolated from a woman older than 75 with COVID-19, enrolled during active disease. Source material: peripheral blood.

This receptor has the CDR3 CASSRGFNEKLFF. Read as DNA, the sequence is TGTGCCAGCTCCCGCGGCTTTAATGAAAAACTGTTTTTT. The V gene is TRBV18 and the J gene is TRBJ1-4; no D gene call is confident. The germline V gene gives CDR1 as KGHSH and CDR2 as LQKENI. The CDR3 goes from the cysteine to the phenylalanine over 13 residues. CDR3 DNA is the only sequence kept; it has 39 bases, read in frame from the first base. A distance of 9 bases separates the germline ends of V and J, which lose 6 bases and 4 bases respectively.